The next 20 T cell receptor beta chains were all read from a single sample in a study of T cell responses to AZD1222 COVID-19 vaccine. Only in-frame clones appear in the TCRdb table, and some are missing; sequencing was by immunoSEQ multiplex PCR. The sample holds roughly 110,000 clones, 80% to 90% seen once. Sequencing used peripheral blood, obtained on day 0 of AZD1222 vaccination. The origin of the receptors is an adult in good health.

The chain recombines TRBV5-1 with TRBJ2-5; D gene uncertain. This CDR3 is 14 amino acids long. V lost 1 base to trimming and J lost 5 bases, with 12 bases between them. The germline gives CDR1 SGHRS, CDR2 YFSETQ. CDR3 in DNA: TGCGCCAGCAGCTTGTATTCCGGACGGGAGACCCAGTACTTC. Amino acids: CASSLYSGRETQYF.

This rearrangement joins TRBV28 to TRBJ1-1, with D possibly matching TRBD1 (6 bases). CDR3 size: 13 residues. V lost 7 bases and J lost 4, with 13 bases in between. CDR1 and CDR2 from the germline V gene are MDHEN and SYDVKM. The CDR3 DNA is TGTGCCAGCAAAATTCAGGGGCTCACTGAAGCTTTCTTT. As protein: CASKIQGLTEAFF.

The rearrangement uses TRBV27 and TRBJ1-5; possibly TRBD1 for D (6 bases). Germline-derived CDR1 and CDR2 are MNHEY and SMNVEV (reference sequence). CDR3 length equals 14 residues. V was pared by 5 bases and J by 7 bases, with 15 bases between. The CDR3 loop reads CASSLRGLWQPQHF. The CDR3 nucleotides read TGTGCCAGCAGTCTCAGGGGTTTGTGGCAGCCCCAGCATTTT.

The rearrangement uses TRBV6-5 and TRBJ1-1, with D hard to call. This CDR3 is built from 13 residues. Germline V gives CDR1 MNHEY, CDR2 SVGAGI. V lost 7 bases and J 0 bases, leaving 9 bases between the germline ends. CDR3 nucleotides: TGTGCCAGCACCCCCAACTTGAACACTGAAGCTTTCTTT. The encoded protein is CASTPNLNTEAFF.

The rearrangement links TRBV7-3 to TRBJ1-3; TRBD1 aligns across 8 bases. V lost 6 bases and J lost 8; bases outside the gene matches: 6. This CDR3 spans 13 amino acids. Germline lookup yields CDR1 SGHTA and CDR2 FQGTGA. This CDR3 reads CASSRTGWDTIYF. Written as DNA, the CDR3 is TGTGCCAGCAGTCGGACAGGGTGGGACACCATATATTTT.

The rearrangement links TRBV10-3 to TRBJ2-7; 10 positions agree with TRBD1. Germline lookup yields CDR1 ENHRY and CDR2 SYGVKD. CDR3 size: 16 residues. Trimming at V came to 4 bases and at J to 3 bases, leaving 9 bases not matched to a gene. CDR3: CAISANRDRGFYEQYF. The CDR3 DNA reads TGTGCCATCAGTGCTAACCGGGACAGGGGTTTCTACGAGCAGTACTTC.

V is TRBV24-1 and J is TRBJ2-3, with TRBD1 identical over 7 bases. This CDR3 contains 15 residues. J gave up 3 bases and V 3 bases, and 5 bases lay outside the gene matches. Germline V gene data show CDR1 as KGHDR and CDR2 as SFDVKD. CDR3 nucleotides: TGTGCCACCAGTGATCAAGGGGGCGCGACAGATACGCAGTATTTT. Its protein product is CATSDQGGATDTQYF.

The V gene is TRBV3-1 (or the pseudogene TRBV3-2), the J gene TRBJ2-3, with TRBD2 matching over 10 bases. The CDR3 loop spans 18 amino acids. The junction had 18 bases not matched to a gene; V was cut back by 4 bases and J by 8 bases. The germline V gene has CDR1 LGHDT and CDR2 YNNKEL (reference sequence). The CDR3 reads CASSPQDLSTAGGGTQYF. CDR3 nucleotides: TGTGCCAGCAGCCCGCAGGATCTTTCAACAGCGGGAGGGGGTACGCAGTATTTT.

J is TRBJ1-2 and V is TRBV5-8; a weak D match, TRBD1 (5 bases). The CDR3 loop spans 16 amino acids. V shed 0 bases and J shed 4 bases, with 16 bases lying between them. Germline V gives CDR1 SGHTS, CDR2 YDEGEE. The CDR3 reads CASSLEGARTGYGYTF. The CDR3 DNA reads as TGTGCCAGCAGCTTGGAAGGGGCACGGACGGGCTATGGCTACACCTTC.

This clone appeared a single time. The genes are TRBV3-1 (or the pseudogene TRBV3-2) and TRBJ2-1; D is perhaps TRBD2 (5 bases). The germline V and J ends were trimmed by 0 bases and 2 bases, with 8 bases remaining between them. The CDR3 is 15 residues long. Germline V CDR1 and CDR2: LGHDT, YNNKEL (reference sequence). This chain's CDR3 is CASSQDEGTYNEQFF. In DNA form, the CDR3 reads TGTGCCAGCAGCCAAGACGAGGGAACCTACAATGAGCAGTTCTTC.

This clone has a handful of counts. The chain has TRBV18 and TRBJ2-1; the match to TRBD2 covers 7 bases. Per the germline V gene, CDR1 is KGHSH and CDR2 is LQKENI. V shed 3 bases, J shed 6 bases, and the junction held 2 bases outside the gene matches. The CDR3 has 13 residues. CDR3 DNA sequence: TGTGCCAGCTCACCGACTAGCTTCAATGAGCAGTTCTTC. Translating gives CASSPTSFNEQFF.

The chain couples TRBV6-2 or TRBV6-3 to TRBJ1-5, with a weak D call TRBD1 (5 bases). V lost 2 bases to trimming and J lost 2 bases, with 13 bases between them. The germline gives CDR1 MNHEY, CDR2 SVGEGT. The CDR3 loop spans 16 amino acids. The CDR3 reads CASSYPAGGGNQPQHF. CDR3 in DNA: TGTGCCAGCAGTTACCCGGCGGGAGGGGGCAATCAGCCCCAGCATTTT.

The chain combines TRBV7-9 with TRBJ2-5, with 7 bases lining up with TRBD2. The CDR3 has 15 amino acids. V gave up 6 bases and J gave up 7 bases; unmatched junction bases: 14. In germline, CDR1 is SEHNR, CDR2 FQNEAQ (reference sequence). CDR3 DNA: TGTGCCAGCAGTCTAAATAGCGTTCCGGGGGGGACCCAGTACTTC. Amino acid sequence: CASSLNSVPGGTQYF.

This chain joins TRBV5-6 and TRBJ1-3; 9 bases line up with TRBD1. CDR3 size: 15 residues. Germline-derived CDR1 and CDR2 are SGHDT and YYEEEE. V was pared by 5 bases and J by 4 bases, with 7 bases of the junction left unmatched. The CDR3 coding sequence is TGTGCCAGCAGGGAACAGGGGGCGCTGGGAAACACCATATATTTT. It yields the protein CASREQGALGNTIYF.

The chain combines TRBV6-2 or TRBV6-3 with TRBJ1-2; 7 bases are shared with TRBD1. CDR1 MNHEY and CDR2 SVGEGT come from the germline V gene. The CDR3 is 13 amino acids. Trimming took 1 base from V and 7 from J; bases not matched to a gene: 3. The DNA for the CDR3 is TGTGCCAGCAGTTACTTAAGGGACAGTGGCTACACCTTC. This sequence encodes CASSYLRDSGYTF.

This sequence joins TRBV6-1 and TRBJ1-4; unclear D gene. The CDR3 has 17 residues. Trimming took 2 bases from V and 0 from J, leaving 13 bases between them. Per the germline V gene, CDR1 is MNHNS and CDR2 is SASEGT. CDR3 DNA sequence: TGTGCCAGCAGTGAACTGGGCCTACTTGCAACTAATGAAAAACTGTTTTTT. It encodes CASSELGLLATNEKLFF.

The chain joins TRBV5-6 to TRBJ2-4; D not certain. Looked up from germline, CDR1 is SGHDT and CDR2 is YYEEEE. The CDR3 has 17 residues. Trimming took off 1 base at V and 0 bases at J, with 14 bases between the two ends. CDR3 coding DNA: TGTGCCAGCAGCTTGTTAGTTCGCCCCGAAGCCAAAAACATTCAGTACTTC. It specifies CASSLLVRPEAKNIQYF.

This chain joins TRBV18 and TRBJ2-7; D unclear. The CDR3 sequence is 16 residues long. The V end lost 2 bases, the J end lost 6 bases, and 20 bases lay between the germline ends. Germline lookup yields CDR1 KGHSH and CDR2 LQKENI. The CDR3 coding sequence is TGTGCCAGCTCACCAGGCTACGGAGAGGTAGCTTCCGAGCAGTACTTC. As protein: CASSPGYGEVASEQYF.

The chain carries TRBV10-3 and TRBJ1-6; D is ambiguous. Trimming removed 7 bases at V and 5 bases at J, with 9 bases between. There are 13 residues in the CDR3. From germline, CDR1 is ENHRY and CDR2 SYGVKD. The CDR3 DNA sequence: TGTGCCATCACGGACGTGAATAATTCACCCCTCCACTTT. It yields the protein CAITDVNNSPLHF.

CDR3 amino acids: CASSEEGVYGYTF. CDR3 nucleotide sequence: TGTGCCAGCAGTGAGGAGGGGGTATATGGCTACACCTTC. This chain connects TRBV25-1 to TRBJ1-2, with a tentative D call TRBD1 (6 bases). This CDR3 has 13 residues. Per the germline V gene, CDR1 is MGHDK and CDR2 is SYGVNS. The V end was cut by 3 bases, the J end by 5 bases, with 10 bases between.